These 9 T cell receptor beta chains originate from one sample sequenced in a study of identical twins. A single record per CDR3 protein comes from TCRdb applying MiXCR to the 5' RACE reads. The sample lists roughly 260,000 distinct CDR3 sequences; 7.5% were seen once. These data also formed part of another study, on yellow fever vaccine responses in identical twins.

Sequencing input: CD8+ T cells sorted from blood. These receptors were obtained from a woman under 30 in good health.

This clonotype was picked up a small number of times. The gene calls are TRBV20-1 and TRBJ2-7; tentatively, D is TRBD1 (5 bases). V was trimmed by 2 bases and J by 4 bases, leaving 12 bases between them. Looked up from germline, CDR1 is DFQATT and CDR2 is SNEGSKA (reference sequence). The CDR3 runs 13 residues. The CDR3 coding sequence is TGCAGTGCTAGACAACCAGACAGATACGAGCAGTACTTC. It translates to CSARQPDRYEQYF.

Ten or more counts support this clonotype. The genes are TRBV6-2 or TRBV6-3 and TRBJ2-7, with 9 bases matching TRBD2. Germline trimming cut 1 base from V and 0 bases from J; bases unmatched to any gene: 7. The CDR3 spans 17 residues. Per the germline V gene, CDR1 is MNHEY and CDR2 is SVGEGT. The CDR3 protein is CASSYFDQTSGSYEQYF. CDR3 DNA sequence: TGTGCCAGCAGTTACTTTGACCAGACTAGCGGCTCCTACGAGCAGTACTTC.

The chain carries TRBV7-2 and TRBJ2-3, with 8 bases fitting TRBD2. V trimming: 6 bases; J trimming: 0 bases; junction bases outside the gene matches: 11. There are 17 residues in the CDR3. The V gene's germline CDR1 is SGHTA and CDR2 FQGNSA. CDR3 sequence reads: CASSLSGERGSTDTQYF. Here the CDR3 DNA reads TGTGCCAGCAGTCTTAGCGGGGAGCGAGGGAGCACAGATACGCAGTATTTT.

Ten or more counts support this clonotype. The chain is built from TRBV28 and TRBJ2-7; 7 bases are a match to TRBD1. CDR3 length: 16 amino acids. Germline trimming cut 3 bases from V and 1 base from J; bases unmatched to any gene: 9. Germline CDR1 and CDR2: MDHEN and SYDVKM. The CDR3 is CASSFRQGDFSYEQYF. In DNA form, the CDR3 reads TGTGCCAGCAGTTTTAGGCAGGGGGATTTTTCCTACGAGCAGTACTTC.

CDR3 residues: CSARDTGTSGRNEQFF. The DNA for the CDR3 is TGCAGTGCTAGAGATACCGGGACTAGCGGGAGAAATGAGCAGTTCTTC. The V gene is TRBV20-1, the J gene TRBJ2-1; TRBD2 matches at 14 bases. The CDR3 runs to 16 residues. CDR1 and CDR2 from the germline V gene are DFQATT and SNEGSKA (reference sequence). The V segment lost 0 bases and the J segment 7 bases; nucleotides outside the gene matches: 5.

This clonotype occurred a few times. The chain joins TRBV6-5 to TRBJ2-2; the D call may be TRBD1 or TRBD2 (5 bases each). V lost 2 bases and J lost 0, with 13 bases in between. The CDR3 is 17 residues long. Germline CDR1 reads MNHEY; CDR2 reads SVGAGI. In DNA, the CDR3 is TGTGCCAGCAGTTACCCCCGGGACGGATCGAACACCGGGGAGCTGTTTTTT. Translated: CASSYPRDGSNTGELFF.

The chain is built from TRBV6-1 and TRBJ2-1; weak D call: TRBD1 (6 bases). Trimming took off 1 base at V and 2 bases at J, with 21 bases between the two ends. CDR3 length equals 19 residues. The V gene's germline CDR1 is MNHNS and CDR2 SASEGT. The CDR3 reads CASSEEAHQGPYTYNEQFF. CDR3 DNA sequence: TGTGCCAGCAGTGAAGAAGCGCACCAGGGGCCGTACACCTACAATGAGCAGTTCTTC.

This clonotype was counted between two and nine times. This sequence joins TRBV9 and TRBJ2-7; a possible D gene is TRBD1 (5 bases). The CDR3 is 13 residues long. Trimming shortened V by 3 bases and J by 2 bases, and 9 bases separated the two germline ends. The germline CDR1 and CDR2 sequences are SGDLS and YYNGEE. CDR3 nucleotides: TGTGCCAGCAGCGAAGGGGAAACCTACGAGCAGTACTTC. Its protein is CASSEGETYEQYF.

The table lists this clonotype with a few counts. The V and J genes are TRBV6-4 and TRBJ2-3, with TRBD2 matching over 12 bases. J was trimmed by 4 bases and V by 5 bases; bases with no gene match: 4. The CDR3 consists of 15 residues. CDR1 MRHNA and CDR2 SNTAGT come from the germline V gene. The CDR3 DNA is TGTGCCAGCAGTCGACTAGCGGGGGCCTCAGATACGCAGTATTTT. Residues: CASSRLAGASDTQYF.